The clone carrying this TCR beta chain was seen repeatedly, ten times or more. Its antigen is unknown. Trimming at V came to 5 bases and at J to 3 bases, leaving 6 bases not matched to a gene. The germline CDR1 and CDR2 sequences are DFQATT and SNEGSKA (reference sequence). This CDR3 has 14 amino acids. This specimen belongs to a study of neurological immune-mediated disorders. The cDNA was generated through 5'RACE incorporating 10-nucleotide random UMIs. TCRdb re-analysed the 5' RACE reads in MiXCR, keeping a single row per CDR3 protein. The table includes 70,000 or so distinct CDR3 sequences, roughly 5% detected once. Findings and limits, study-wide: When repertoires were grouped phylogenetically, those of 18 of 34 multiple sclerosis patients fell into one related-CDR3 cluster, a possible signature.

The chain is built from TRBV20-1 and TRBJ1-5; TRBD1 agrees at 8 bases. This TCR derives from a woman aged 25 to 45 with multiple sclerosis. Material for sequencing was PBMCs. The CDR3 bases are TGCAGTGCTGTACCAGGGGGCCCCAATCAGCCCCAGCATTTT. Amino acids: CSAVPGGPNQPQHF.